This T cell receptor (beta chain) was identified in a study of regulatory T cells in long-lasting Graves disease. Study-wide results and limits: The analysis examined peripheral blood only and excluded thyroid tissue.

Time point specified: newly diagnosed GD, antithyroid drugs for less than 3 months. From PBMCs, RNA was extracted and then used to make the TCR library. Germline V CDR1 and CDR2: LGHDT, YNNKEL (reference sequence). Trimming left V 4 bases short and J 4 bases short, with 21 bases between. The CDR3 is 17 residues long. In its sample, this clonotype was seen many times. Its matching antigen is unknown. Library construction for TCR beta used iRepertoire HTBI primers and Arm-PCR of CDR3 regions. TCRdb re-derived calls from the multiplex PCR reads in MiXCR, one entry per CDR3 protein. The sample holds 400,000 to 650,000 distinct CDR3 sequences, around 16% seen once. The data were also submitted as part of a second study, on T cells in Graves' hyperthyroidism and ophthalmopathy. This second study says: First-round RT-PCR with HTBI primers amplified the TCR CDR3 region. A model built on 13 V-J features separated ophthalmopathy from stable hyperthyroidism.

The receptor was isolated from a woman aged 35 to 59 with Graves disease. The V gene is TRBV3-1, the J gene TRBJ2-3; D gene unclear. Sequenced here: peripheral blood mononuclear cells (PBMCs), sampled at new diagnosis, from a patient treated with antithyroid drugs. This CDR3 reads CASSPSVSWREADTQYF. In nucleotides, the CDR3 is TGTGCCAGCAGCCCCTCAGTGAGTTGGAGAGAGGCAGATACGCAGTATTTT.